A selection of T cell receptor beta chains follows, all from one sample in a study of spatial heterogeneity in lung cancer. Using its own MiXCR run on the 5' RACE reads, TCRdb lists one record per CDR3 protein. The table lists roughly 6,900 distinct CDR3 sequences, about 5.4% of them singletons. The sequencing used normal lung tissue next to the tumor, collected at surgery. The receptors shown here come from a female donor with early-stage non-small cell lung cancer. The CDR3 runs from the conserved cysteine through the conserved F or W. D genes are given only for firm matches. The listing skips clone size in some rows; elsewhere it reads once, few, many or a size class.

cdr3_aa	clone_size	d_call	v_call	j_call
CASSDSLVYSPLHF	.	.	TRBV6-1	TRBJ1-6
CASGRLVGEKLFF	.	.	TRBV28	TRBJ1-4
CASSFFPGTYEQYF	many	.	TRBV7-9	TRBJ2-7
CASSSQGAQQYF	many	TRBD1	TRBV7-9	TRBJ2-7
CASSSDRGTNTIYF	many	TRBD1	TRBV7-9	TRBJ1-3
CASSWDGGSYYNEQFF	medium-sized	TRBD2	TRBV5-6	TRBJ2-1
CSALGQYNQPQHF	many	.	TRBV20-1	TRBJ1-5
CASSPSGRDTQYF	many	TRBD2	TRBV7-8	TRBJ2-3
CSAPRAGQRNEQYF	many	.	TRBV20-1	TRBJ2-7
CASRRDTESTEAFF	many	.	TRBV5-4	TRBJ1-1
CSVETSGSITGELFF	large	TRBD2	TRBV29-1	TRBJ2-2